Listed below are T cell receptor beta chains from one sample, sequenced in a study of neurological immune-mediated disorders. TCRdb re-derived calls from the 5' RACE reads in MiXCR, one entry per CDR3 protein. The table includes 80,000 to 95,000 distinct CDR3 sequences, around 3.4% detected once. The source material was PBMCs. These receptors originate from a woman aged 50 to 65 with multiple sclerosis. Both conserved end residues are part of each CDR3.

CDR3aa | j_gene | v_gene
CASSLGTGYNEQFF | TRBJ2-1 | TRBV12-3/TRBV12-4
CASSLNQDNEQFF | TRBJ2-1 | TRBV7-9
CASSVVGAQETQYF | TRBJ2-5 | TRBV9
CASRQGLAVLPCTDTQYF | TRBJ2-3 | TRBV11-2
CASSLGTSGGAGNIQYF | TRBJ2-4 | TRBV5-1
CATSRPDRDGYTF | TRBJ1-2 | TRBV15
CASSLVGGSNTEAFF | TRBJ1-1 | TRBV7-8
CSARVGAGGQETQYF | TRBJ2-5 | TRBV20-1
CASSLASSGTGELFF | TRBJ2-2 | TRBV7-6
CSAREGTGNEKLFF | TRBJ1-4 | TRBV20-1
CASSSSGGSNTEAFF | TRBJ1-1 | TRBV7-8
CSARDTLGQGPYEQYF | TRBJ2-7 | TRBV20-1
CASSLWGRTEAFF | TRBJ1-1 | TRBV7-3
CSARVRTDSYEQYF | TRBJ2-7 | TRBV20-1
CASSSTGVGNYGYTF | TRBJ1-2 | TRBV7-2
CASSLGQAGYGYTF | TRBJ1-2 | TRBV5-6
CASAPGQTTEAFF | TRBJ1-1 | TRBV6-5
CASSLGGSGSNEKLFF | TRBJ1-4 | TRBV7-2
CSARDGAGGGNEQFF | TRBJ2-1 | TRBV20-1
CASSLQGRNEQYF | TRBJ2-7 | TRBV12-3/TRBV12-4
CASSYGEAQYF | TRBJ2-5 | TRBV12-3/TRBV12-4
CASIRDTRDNEQFF | TRBJ2-1 | TRBV12-3/TRBV12-4
CASSSRGSGGPDKPSRYEQYF | TRBJ2-7 | TRBV5-1
CASSHWLAGSTDTQYF | TRBJ2-3 | TRBV7-6
CASGSLYEQYF | TRBJ2-7 | TRBV12-5
CASSQEASPYEQYF | TRBJ2-7 | TRBV4-1
CAIGIGAGGYTF | TRBJ1-2 | TRBV28
CASSYGGRAHTEAFF | TRBJ1-1 | TRBV6-5
CSAGGDTPTNEQFF | TRBJ2-1 | TRBV20-1
CASSYSPGRGLENEQFF | TRBJ2-1 | TRBV6-2/TRBV6-3
CASSRPGVYEQYF | TRBJ2-7 | TRBV7-2
CASSQRRSTDTQYF | TRBJ2-3 | TRBV11-2
CSIEQGDDKNIQYF | TRBJ2-4 | TRBV29-1
CASSPGGETQYF | TRBJ2-5 | TRBV12-3/TRBV12-4
CASSPTGPLGYTF | TRBJ1-2 | TRBV18
CASSLGAGGTKMNTEAFF | TRBJ1-1 | TRBV5-1
CSRPAPLRGRTNYGYTF | TRBJ1-2 | TRBV20-1
CSARDPRVNTEAFF | TRBJ1-1 | TRBV20-1
CASSVARSSSYEQYF | TRBJ2-7 | TRBV9
CASSQDWVGSGANVLTF | TRBJ2-6 | TRBV4-3
CASSRTGTRTSRTQYF | TRBJ2-5 | TRBV12-3/TRBV12-4
CASSFVTSGENEQFF | TRBJ2-1 | TRBV7-6
CASSWRLAGAGNEQFF | TRBJ2-1 | TRBV5-1
CASSDLGQLQETQYF | TRBJ2-5 | TRBV2
CASSLARKAEQYF | TRBJ2-7 | TRBV6-5
CANSPGLAGTYEQYF | TRBJ2-7 | TRBV12-3/TRBV12-4
CASRREATSYEQYF | TRBJ2-7 | TRBV5-1
CASSLGVRLTYEQYF | TRBJ2-7 | TRBV7-2
CASSHRAGAVEETQYF | TRBJ2-5 | TRBV7-2
CASSASVSTGELFF | TRBJ2-2 | TRBV12-3/TRBV12-4
CASSFRESTSPLHF | TRBJ1-6 | TRBV6-2/TRBV6-3
CASSIWTSGPSYNEQFF | TRBJ2-1 | TRBV19
CSAPTARPGKNTEAFF | TRBJ1-1 | TRBV20-1
CASSNGATDTQYF | TRBJ2-3 | TRBV11-3
CSARVGSGGPGGYNEQFF | TRBJ2-1 | TRBV20-1
CASSLELGTQYF | TRBJ2-5 | TRBV7-2
CAISLSGGDYNEQFF | TRBJ2-1 | TRBV10-3
CASSLGVGQALRTQYF | TRBJ2-5 | TRBV7-8
CASSSDRAYGYTF | TRBJ1-2 | TRBV5-1
CASSQGRSGGTLSSYNEQFF | TRBJ2-1 | TRBV4-1